These T cell receptor beta chains were read from a single sample in a study of blood T cell repertoires in COVID-19. The protocol was immunoSEQ multiplex PCR, while the TCRdb copy is restricted to in-frame clones and leaves out a portion. The data contain fewer than 300,000 clones, 85% to 90% of them singletons. The sample taken for sequencing was peripheral blood. These receptors originate from a man in his forties or fifties with COVID-19, enrolled during active disease. The CDR3 runs from the conserved cysteine through the conserved F or W. A D gene is named only where the DNA matches it firmly. The size of a clone is reported for some rows only, either as once, few or many, or as a class for expanded clones.

TRBJ2-6 TRBD1 NA TRBV7-2 CASSEPNRGFGANVLTF TGTGCCAGCAGCGAACCTAACAGGGGCTTTGGGGCCAACGTCCTGACTTTC
TRBJ1-3 NA NA TRBV9 CASSVESGSGNTIYF TGTGCCAGCAGCGTGGAATCAGGCTCTGGAAACACCATATATTTT
TRBJ2-7 TRBD2 NA TRBV5-1 CASSSPPSGTYEQYF TGCGCCAGCAGCTCCCCCCCTAGCGGGACTTACGAGCAGTACTTC
TRBJ2-7 TRBD2 once TRBV19 CATSGLAAYEQYF TGTGCCACCAGTGGACTAGCGGCCTACGAGCAGTACTTC
TRBJ2-1 TRBD2 NA TRBV3-1/TRBV3-2 CASSQGTSAYNEQFF TGTGCCAGCAGCCAGGGGACTAGCGCATACAATGAGCAGTTCTTC
TRBJ2-7 NA NA TRBV19 CASSIAGYEQYF TGCGCCAGTAGTATTGCGGGCTACGAGCAGTACTTC
TRBJ2-2 NA NA TRBV14 CASSQFGGRPGNTGELFF TGTGCCAGCAGCCAATTCGGCGGGCGTCCCGGAAACACCGGGGAGCTGTTTTTT
TRBJ1-1 NA NA TRBV27 CASSLGGWNTEAFF TGTGCCAGCAGTTTAGGCGGCTGGAACACTGAAGCTTTCTTT
TRBJ2-7 NA NA TRBV11-1 CASSLSPLPVPYEQYF TGTGCCAGCAGTCTATCTCCCCTCCCCGTCCCGTACGAGCAGTACTTC
TRBJ2-5 TRBD2 NA TRBV5-1 CASSFSSGSQETQYF TGCGCCAGCAGCTTTTCTAGCGGGAGTCAAGAGACCCAGTACTTC
TRBJ1-2 TRBD1 NA TRBV10-3 CAINLGQGGYTF TGTGCCATCAATTTAGGACAGGGTGGCTACACCTTC
TRBJ1-2 TRBD1 NA TRBV9 CASSELPGQGFGYTF TGTGCCAGCAGCGAGTTACCGGGACAGGGATTCGGCTACACCTTC
TRBJ1-2 TRBD1 NA TRBV10-3 CAISGQEHNYGYTF TGTGCCATCAGCGGACAGGAGCATAACTATGGCTACACCTTC
TRBJ2-7 TRBD2 NA TRBV27 CASSPTSGYEQYF TGTGCCAGCAGTCCCACTAGCGGCTACGAGCAGTACTTC